The 11 T cell receptor beta chains given below trace back to one sample, sequenced in a study of T cell repertoires in cytomegalovirus infection (dated 2019 in TCRdb). The sequencer was an Illumina HiSeq 1500. The public sequencing data were trimmed at Q25 with fastp and processed into clonotypes with MiXCR by TCRdb, which kept only in-frame beta chains. Each record represents a unique CDR3 protein, reported with the most common genes and DNA among its rows. This sample holds about 920,000 distinct CDR3 sequences; around 31% were observed only once. Of the sample, around 15% is held by the ten largest clones. Antigens of these TCRs are unknown. The treatment or condition label, as the study defines it: in vitro stimulation with specific CMV peptide epitopes to enrich CMV-specific T cells. Sequenced here: cultured CD8+ T cells from PBMCs, sampled from culture after CMV antigen stimulation. The receptors shown here come from a human donor in good health (CMV status not recorded). Some clones in this sample may be carry-over from other donors' samples.

This chain uses TRBV9 with TRBJ1-2; TRBD1 agrees at 8 bases. CDR1 is SGDLS and CDR2 is YYNGEE in the germline V gene. Germline trimming cut 3 bases from V and 3 bases from J; bases unmatched to any gene: 13. The CDR3 sequence is 17 residues long. The CDR3 DNA follows: TGTGCCAGCAGCGCCCAGGGACAGGTTGCGCCCCACTATGGCTACACCTTC. It codes for CASSAQGQVAPHYGYTF.

This clonotype was seen only a few times. The V and J genes are TRBV7-2 and TRBJ2-7, with a weak D call TRBD2 (6 bases). The CDR3 runs 14 residues. V shed 2 bases and J shed 3 bases, with 11 bases lying between them. Germline CDR1 is SGHTA and CDR2 is FQGNSA. This CDR3 is CASSLFRGNYEQYF. The CDR3 coding sequence is TGTGCCAGCAGCTTATTCCGGGGGAACTACGAGCAGTACTTC.

J is TRBJ2-5 and V is TRBV9, with D tentatively TRBD2 (7 bases). Trimming shortened V by 4 bases and J by 5 bases, and 18 bases separated the two germline ends. The CDR3 runs to 15 residues. The V gene's germline CDR1 is SGDLS and CDR2 YYNGEE. The DNA for the CDR3 is TGTGCCAGCAGCCCCCTCGGGGGCGGGGGTGAGACCCAGTACTTC. This translates into CASSPLGGGGETQYF.

Note on this clonotype: A much larger clone differs by one base, so this may be a read error. A read error is likely, as this CDR3 ends without the conserved phenylalanine or tryptophan. The V call is TRBV7-8, the J call TRBJ1-1, with D unclear. From germline, CDR1 is SGHVS and CDR2 FQNEAQ. The CDR3 contains 13 residues. V lost 5 bases and J lost 3, with 10 bases in between. The CDR3 sequence: CASSLNGYTEAFL. CDR3 bases: TGTGCCAGCAGCCTCAATGGGTACACTGAAGCTTTCTTA.

This clonotype was found a few times. The chain joins TRBV24-1 to TRBJ1-5; no reliable D call. This CDR3 spans 14 amino acids. V lost 4 bases and J 4 bases, leaving 10 bases between the germline ends. In germline, CDR1 is KGHDR, CDR2 SFDVKD. CDR3 coding DNA: TGTGCCACCAGTGACCCCGGACGGAATCAGCCCCAGCATTTT. Translated: CATSDPGRNQPQHF.

This clonotype was seen more than once but under ten times. The chain carries TRBV7-8 and TRBJ1-4; D is unclear. Trimming removed 5 bases from V and 8 bases from J, with 18 bases in between. Germline V gene data show CDR1 as SGHVS and CDR2 as FQNEAQ. The CDR3 is made up of 15 amino acids. This chain's CDR3 is CASSPLAGWWEKLFF. The CDR3 nucleotides are TGTGCCAGCAGCCCCTTGGCGGGGTGGTGGGAAAAACTGTTTTTT.

The genes are TRBV12-3 or TRBV12-4 and TRBJ1-2; D is undetermined. V was clipped by 5 bases and J by 5 bases, with 15 bases between them. This CDR3 is built from 14 residues. CDR3 protein: CASSGPGSLYGYTF. DNA of the CDR3: TGTGCCAGCAGTGGCCCGGGGTCATTATATGGCTACACCTTC.

The chain couples TRBV6-4 to TRBJ1-2; 7 bases are shared with TRBD1. The CDR3 covers 15 residues. Germline trimming cut 5 bases from V and 4 bases from J; bases unmatched to any gene: 10. Germline assignment: CDR1 MRHNA and CDR2 SNTAGT. Here the CDR3 reads CASSLRQGDVYGYTF. The CDR3 DNA reads as TGTGCCAGCAGTTTACGACAGGGTGACGTCTATGGCTACACCTTC.

This clonotype showed up many times. The rearrangement links TRBV11-3 to TRBJ1-5, with D possibly being TRBD1 (5 bases). From germline, CDR1 is SGHNT and CDR2 YENEEA. There are 15 residues in the CDR3. Trimming pared 5 bases from V and 0 bases from J, leaving 11 bases between. In DNA, the CDR3 is TGTGCCAGCAGCGCCGGCAGGGATAGCAATCAGCCCCAGCATTTT. Translated, it gives CASSAGRDSNQPQHF. The full variable domain, rest sourced from reference TRBV11-3 and TRBJ1-5, is EAGVVQSPRYKIIEKKQPVAFWCNPISGHNTLYWYLQNLGQGPELLIRYENEEAVDDSQLPKDRFSAERLKGVDSTLKIQPAELGDSAVYLCASSAGRDSNQPQHFGDGTRLSIL.

In this sample, this clonotype turned up a few times. The CDR3 is CASSFQTGTAYEQYF. CDR3 nucleotides: TGTGCCAGCAGCTTCCAAACAGGGACAGCGTACGAGCAGTACTTC. The chain carries TRBV7-9 and TRBJ2-7, with TRBD1 matching over 7 bases. CDR3 length: 15 residues. Germline CDR1 and CDR2: SEHNR and FQNEAQ (reference sequence). J gave up 4 bases and V 3 bases, and 9 bases lay outside the gene matches.

In this sample, this clonotype turned up a few times. J is TRBJ1-1 and V is TRBV12-3 or TRBV12-4, with a weak D call TRBD1 (5 bases). CDR3 size: 12 residues. The V end was cut by 6 bases, the J end by 6 bases, with 11 bases between. The CDR3, as DNA: TGTGCCAGCAGAGCCGGGACGCCTGAAGCTTTCTTT. Its translation is CASRAGTPEAFF.